This T cell receptor (beta chain) was captured in a study of lung T cells in sarcoidosis with Löfgren's syndrome. TCRdb re-called the reads through MiXCR, storing one row per CDR3 protein. Of 50,000 to 65,000 distinct CDR3 sequences listed, 21% are singletons. This clonotype was observed a handful of times. This TCR derives from a human donor with sarcoidosis (Löfgren's syndrome or another form), or a control subject (not recorded which). Sequenced: CD4+ T cells from PBMCs.

DNA of the CDR3: TGTGCCAGCACAAAAGGGGCATACAATGAGCAGTTCTTC. This codes for CASTKGAYNEQFF. The V and J genes are TRBV2 and TRBJ2-1, with a weak D call TRBD1 (5 bases). V was cut by 7 bases and J by 4 bases, with 11 bases left in between. Germline CDR1 and CDR2: SNHLY and FYNNEI. This CDR3 has 13 amino acids.